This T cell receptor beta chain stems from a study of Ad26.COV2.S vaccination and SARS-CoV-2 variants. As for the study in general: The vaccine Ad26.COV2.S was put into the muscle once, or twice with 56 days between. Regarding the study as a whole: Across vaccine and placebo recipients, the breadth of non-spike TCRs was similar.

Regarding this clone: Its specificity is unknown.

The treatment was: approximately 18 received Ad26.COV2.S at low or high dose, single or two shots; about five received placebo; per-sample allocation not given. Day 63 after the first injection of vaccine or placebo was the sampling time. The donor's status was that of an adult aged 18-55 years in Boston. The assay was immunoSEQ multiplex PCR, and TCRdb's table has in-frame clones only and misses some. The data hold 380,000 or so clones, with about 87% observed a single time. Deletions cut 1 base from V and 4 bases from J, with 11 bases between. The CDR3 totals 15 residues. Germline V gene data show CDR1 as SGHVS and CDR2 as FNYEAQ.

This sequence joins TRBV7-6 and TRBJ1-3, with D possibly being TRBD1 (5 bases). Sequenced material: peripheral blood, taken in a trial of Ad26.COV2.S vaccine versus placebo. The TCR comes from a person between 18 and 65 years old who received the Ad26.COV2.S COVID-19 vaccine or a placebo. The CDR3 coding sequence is TGTGCCAGCAGCTTAGGAGGGGTAGGGGGAAACACCATATATTTT. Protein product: CASSLGGVGGNTIYF. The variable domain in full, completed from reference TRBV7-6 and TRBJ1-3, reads GAGVSQSPRYKVTKRGQDVALRCDPISGHVSLYWYRQALGQGPEFLTYFNYEAQQDKSGLPNDRFSAERPEGSISTLTIQRTEQRDSAMYRCASSLGGVGGNTIYFGEGSWLTVV.